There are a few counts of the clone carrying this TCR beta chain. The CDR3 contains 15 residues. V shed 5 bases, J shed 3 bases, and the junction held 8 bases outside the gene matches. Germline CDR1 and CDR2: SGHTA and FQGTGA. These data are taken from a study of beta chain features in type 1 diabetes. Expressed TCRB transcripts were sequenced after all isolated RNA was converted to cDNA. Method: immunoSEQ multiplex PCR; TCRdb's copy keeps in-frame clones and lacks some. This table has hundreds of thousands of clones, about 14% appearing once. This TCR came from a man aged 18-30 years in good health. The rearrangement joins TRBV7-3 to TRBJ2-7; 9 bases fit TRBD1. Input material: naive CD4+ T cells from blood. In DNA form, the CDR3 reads TGTGCCAGCAGCACAACAGGGGGCCTCGACTACGAGCAGTACTTC. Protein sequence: CASSTTGGLDYEQYF.